These 24 T cell receptor beta chains were sequenced from one sample in a study of blood T cell repertoires in COVID-19. The assay was immunoSEQ multiplex PCR, and TCRdb's table has in-frame clones only and misses some. The profile shows 45,000 to 60,000 clones, approximately 86% of them singletons. Input material: peripheral blood. The receptors were gathered from a human donor with active COVID-19. The donor label of this sample is uncertain.

This chain connects TRBV4-2 to TRBJ1-2; D may be TRBD1 (6 bases). The ends were cut back, 2 bases at V and 7 bases at J, with 17 bases in the middle. The CDR3 loop spans 15 amino acids. Per the germline V gene, CDR1 is LGHNA and CDR2 is YNFKEQ. The CDR3 DNA sequence: TGTGCCAGCAGCCAACTGCCCGGGACATCAGGTGGCTACACCTTC. Its protein is CASSQLPGTSGGYTF.

The CDR3 DNA is TGTGCCATATCCTGGGAGGACAATGAGCAGTTCTTC. Its protein product is CAISWEDNEQFF. The J gene is TRBJ2-1, the V gene TRBV10-3; D perhaps matches TRBD2 (6 bases). The V gene lost 9 bases and the J gene lost 5 bases, with 11 bases spanning the gap. The CDR3 extends over 12 amino acids. Germline loops: CDR1 ENHRY, CDR2 SYGVKD.

This clone was detected only a few times. The genes are TRBV19 and TRBJ2-7; no reliable D call. V lost 1 base to trimming and J lost 2 bases, with 6 bases between them. The CDR3 has 13 amino acids. The germline V gene encodes CDR1 LNHDA and CDR2 SQIVND (reference sequence). This CDR3 is CASSIGLPYEQYF. CDR3 sequence (DNA): TGTGCCAGTAGTATAGGCCTACCCTACGAGCAGTACTTC.

V gene TRBV14 combines with J gene TRBJ1-2, with D perhaps matching TRBD1 (6 bases). This CDR3 is built from 16 residues. The V gene's germline CDR1 is SGHDN and CDR2 FVKESK. V was shortened by 3 bases and J by 2 bases, with 16 bases between the two germline ends. The CDR3 bases are TGTGCCAGCAGCCAGATAACAGGGACGGGCAACTATGGCTACACCTTC. It encodes CASSQITGTGNYGYTF.

The CDR3 DNA sequence: TGTGCCAGCAGTGAATGGGACAGGGGGCGAGCCACTGAAGCTTTCTTT. Translating gives CASSEWDRGRATEAFF. The genes are TRBV2 and TRBJ1-1; TRBD1 matches at 12 bases. The ends lost 2 bases at V and 4 bases at J; junction bases unmatched: 5. Germline values: CDR1 SNHLY, CDR2 FYNNEI. The CDR3 spans 16 residues. The whole variable domain, remainder taken from reference TRBV2 and TRBJ1-1, is EPEVTQTPSHQVTQMGQEVILRCVPISNHLYFYWYRQILGQKVEFLVSFYNNEISEKSEIFDDQFSVERPDGSNFTLKIRSTKLEDSAMYFCASSEWDRGRATEAFFGQGTRLTVV.

The rearrangement joins TRBV11-3 to TRBJ2-1, with D possibly being TRBD2 (5 bases). This CDR3 is 14 amino acids long. The germline V gene has CDR1 SGHNT and CDR2 YENEEA. V lost 6 bases to trimming and J lost 2 bases, with 11 bases between them. The CDR3 loop is CASSVGDTYNEQFF. The CDR3 region has the DNA TGTGCCAGCAGTGTGGGAGATACCTACAATGAGCAGTTCTTC.

CDR3 sequence reads: CASSLSTGRNTEAFF. DNA for the CDR3: TGCGCCAGCAGCTTATCTACAGGGCGGAACACTGAAGCTTTCTTT. The chain joins TRBV5-1 to TRBJ1-1; tentatively, D is TRBD1 (6 bases). The CDR3 is 15 amino acids. V lost 2 bases, J lost 1 base, and 12 bases lay in between. Germline-derived CDR1 and CDR2 are SGHRS and YFSETQ. Combining the CDR3 with reference TRBV5-1 and TRBJ1-1 gives the whole variable domain KAGVTQTPRYLIKTRGQQVTLSCSPISGHRSVSWYQQTPGQGLQFLFEYFSETQRNKGNFPGRFSGRQFSNSRSEMNVSTLELGDSALYLCASSLSTGRNTEAFFGQGTRLTVV.

CDR3 nucleotides: TGTGCCAGCAGCCCGTCGTCGGGACTGATCTCTGGAAACACCATATATTTT. This translates into CASSPSSGLISGNTIYF. The chain couples TRBV9 to TRBJ1-3; TRBD1 is a possible D gene (5 bases). Per the germline V gene, CDR1 is SGDLS and CDR2 is YYNGEE. The V end lost 4 bases, the J end lost 0 bases, and 17 bases lay between the germline ends. This CDR3 has 17 residues.

V usage is TRBV19 and J usage is TRBJ1-3; D is undetermined. V was shortened by 3 bases and J by 2 bases, with 17 bases between the two germline ends. There are 17 residues in the CDR3. Per the germline V gene, CDR1 is LNHDA and CDR2 is SQIVND (reference sequence). CDR3: CASSMVTVPLAGNTIYF. In DNA form, the CDR3 reads TGTGCCAGTAGTATGGTTACAGTCCCACTCGCTGGAAACACCATATATTTT.

This chain connects TRBV11-3 to TRBJ2-1, with TRBD2 matching 13 bases. Trimming removed 1 base from V and 3 bases from J; junction bases left unmatched: 0. CDR1 SGHNT and CDR2 YENEEA come from the germline V gene. This CDR3 contains 16 residues. The CDR3 region is CASSLGTSGGYNEQFF. The CDR3 nucleotides read TGTGCCAGCAGCTTAGGGACTAGCGGGGGCTACAATGAGCAGTTCTTC.

Only one count was recorded for this clone. J is TRBJ2-7 and V is TRBV12-3 or TRBV12-4; D perhaps matches TRBD1 (5 bases). The CDR3 runs 13 residues. The V gene lost 3 bases and the J gene lost 6 bases, with 12 bases spanning the gap. CDR3 protein: CASSFNLQGEQYF. For the CDR3, the DNA is TGTGCCAGCAGTTTTAACCTTCAGGGCGAGCAGTACTTC.

This clone was seen only once. The V gene is TRBV11-3, the J gene TRBJ1-1, with a possible D match to TRBD1 (6 bases). Germline V lookup: CDR1 SGHNT, CDR2 YENEEA. The CDR3 contains 16 residues. V was shortened by 0 bases and J by 5 bases, with 16 bases between the two germline ends. CDR3 nucleotides: TGTGCCAGCAGCTTAGATAGTTGGGCAGGGGATACTGAAGCTTTCTTT. Protein: CASSLDSWAGDTEAFF.

The chain uses TRBV11-3 and TRBJ2-3; D gene unclear. This CDR3 region has 13 residues. V lost 1 base and J 2 bases, leaving 4 bases between the germline ends. Per germline, CDR1 SGHNT and CDR2 YENEEA. The DNA for the CDR3 is TGTGCCAGCAGCTTAGGAGTCACAGATACGCAGTATTTT. It codes for CASSLGVTDTQYF.

The V gene is TRBV30, the J gene TRBJ1-2; 7 bases line up with TRBD1. J was trimmed by 3 bases and V by 2 bases; bases with no gene match: 6. Germline CDR1 and CDR2: GTSNPN and SVGIG (reference sequence). The CDR3 totals 14 residues. The CDR3 DNA is TGTGCCTGGAGTCGCTCTCAGGGGGACTATGGCTACACCTTC. Translated: CAWSRSQGDYGYTF.

This chain joins TRBV2 and TRBJ1-1; D is uncertain. The CDR3 extends over 13 amino acids. V dropped 3 bases and J dropped 1 base, with 6 bases sitting between them. In germline, CDR1 is SNHLY, CDR2 FYNNEI. The CDR3 is CASSDQANTEAFF. CDR3 coding DNA: TGTGCCAGCAGTGACCAGGCGAACACTGAAGCTTTCTTT. Using reference TRBV2 and TRBJ1-1 for the parts outside the CDR3, the full variable domain is EPEVTQTPSHQVTQMGQEVILRCVPISNHLYFYWYRQILGQKVEFLVSFYNNEISEKSEIFDDQFSVERPDGSNFTLKIRSTKLEDSAMYFCASSDQANTEAFFGQGTRLTVV.

The chain carries TRBV5-6 and TRBJ1-2; D unresolved. Trimming shortened V by 0 bases and J by 1 base, and 4 bases separated the two germline ends. The CDR3 runs 13 residues. Germline loops: CDR1 SGHDT, CDR2 YYEEEE. The DNA of the CDR3 is TGTGCCAGCAGCTTGGGAGTTAACTATGGCTACACCTTC. Protein: CASSLGVNYGYTF.

This clone occurred once. This rearrangement joins TRBV18 to TRBJ2-5; D ambiguous. The CDR3 spans 13 residues. Trimming removed 3 bases at V and 5 bases at J, with 10 bases between. In germline, CDR1 is KGHSH, CDR2 LQKENI. The CDR3 DNA is TGTGCCAGCTCACCGGGTTTCGGGGAGACCCAGTACTTC. Translation gives CASSPGFGETQYF.

This clone was seen just once. The rearrangement joins TRBV30 to TRBJ1-1; TRBD1 is a possible D gene (5 bases). The CDR3 consists of 18 residues. Between the trimmed V and J ends, which lost 3 bases and 0 bases, there was a span of 23 bases. Germline-derived CDR1 and CDR2 are GTSNPN and SVGIG (reference sequence). The CDR3 DNA is TGTGCCTGGAGACCCATGGGGGGGAGAGGGCTCATGAACACTGAAGCTTTCTTT. Its protein product is CAWRPMGGRGLMNTEAFF.

The gene calls are TRBV7-9 and TRBJ1-1; D gene uncertain. The CDR3 extends over 15 amino acids. Per germline, CDR1 SEHNR and CDR2 FQNEAQ (reference sequence). V lost 1 base to trimming and J lost 1 base, with 10 bases between them. In DNA, the CDR3 is TGTGCCAGCAGCTTAGGTCCGGTACCGAACACTGAAGCTTTCTTT. Its translation: CASSLGPVPNTEAFF.

J is TRBJ2-1 and V is TRBV15, with TRBD2 identical over 8 bases. From germline, CDR1 is LNHNV and CDR2 YYDKDF (reference sequence). The CDR3 has 15 amino acids. With 8 bases clipped from V and 9 bases from J, the junction kept 15 bases outside the gene matches. CDR3: CATYSLAGGLGEQFF. CDR3 nucleotides: TGTGCCACCTACTCCTTGGCGGGAGGTTTGGGTGAGCAGTTCTTC.

The CDR3 loop reads CASSLQETQYF. The DNA for the CDR3 is TGCGCCAGCAGCCTACAAGAGACCCAGTACTTC. The chain uses TRBV4-1 and TRBJ2-5; D is uncertain. CDR1 MGHRA and CDR2 YSYEKL come from the germline V gene. CDR3 size: 11 residues. V gave up 4 bases and J gave up 2 bases, with 2 bases separating them.

The rearrangement uses TRBV3-1 (or the pseudogene TRBV3-2) and TRBJ2-7; 8 nucleotides agree with TRBD1. Germline V gene data show CDR1 as LGHDT and CDR2 as YNNKEL (reference sequence). The V gene end was trimmed by 0 bases and the J gene end by 1 base; junction bases not matched to a gene: 8. The CDR3 is 17 amino acids. This chain's CDR3 is CASSQDSRTGRSYEQYF. CDR3 DNA sequence: TGTGCCAGCAGCCAAGATTCTCGGACAGGGAGATCCTACGAGCAGTACTTC.

V gene TRBV28 combines with J gene TRBJ1-5; the D is unclear. This CDR3 comprises 14 residues. The V and J ends lost 1 base and 3 bases respectively, with 7 bases between them. Looked up from germline, CDR1 is MDHEN and CDR2 is SYDVKM. The CDR3 spells CASSLFSANQPQHF. CDR3 nucleotides: TGTGCCAGCAGTTTATTCAGTGCCAATCAGCCCCAGCATTTT.

The V call is TRBV27, the J call TRBJ1-1; maybe TRBD1 (6 bases). Trimming took 9 bases from V and 7 from J, leaving 15 bases between them. From germline, CDR1 is MNHEY and CDR2 SMNVEV (reference sequence). This CDR3 region has 12 residues. The chain's CDR3 is CASRGGGREAFF. As DNA, the CDR3 is TGTGCCAGTAGGGGAGGGGGACGTGAAGCTTTCTTT.